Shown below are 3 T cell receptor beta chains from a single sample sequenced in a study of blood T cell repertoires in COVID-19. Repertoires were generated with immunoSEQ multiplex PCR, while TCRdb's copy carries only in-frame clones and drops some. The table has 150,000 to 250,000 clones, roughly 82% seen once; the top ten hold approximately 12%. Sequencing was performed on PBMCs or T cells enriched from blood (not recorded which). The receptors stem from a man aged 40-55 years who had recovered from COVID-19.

The CDR3 DNA reads as TGTGCCAGCAGGTTCGGGACAGGGCCAGCTTTCTTT. It codes for CASRFGTGPAFF. This chain connects TRBV12-3 or TRBV12-4 to TRBJ1-1, with 9 bases lining up with TRBD1. This CDR3 contains 12 residues. V dropped 6 bases and J dropped 10; count of bases not matched to a gene: 6.

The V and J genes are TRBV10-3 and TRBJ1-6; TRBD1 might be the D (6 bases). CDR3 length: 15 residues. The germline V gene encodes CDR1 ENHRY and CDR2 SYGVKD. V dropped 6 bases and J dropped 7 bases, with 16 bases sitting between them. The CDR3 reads CAIRGVGGGNSPLHF. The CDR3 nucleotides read TGTGCCATCAGGGGCGTTGGGGGCGGAAATTCACCCCTCCACTTT.

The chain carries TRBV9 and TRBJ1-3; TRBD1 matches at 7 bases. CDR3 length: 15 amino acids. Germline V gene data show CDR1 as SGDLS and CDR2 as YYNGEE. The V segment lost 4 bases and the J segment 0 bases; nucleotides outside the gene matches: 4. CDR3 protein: CASSTTGSSGNTIYF. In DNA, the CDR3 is TGTGCCAGCAGCACGACAGGGAGCTCTGGAAACACCATATATTTT.